The clone carrying this TCR beta chain was seen only a few times. The data were taken from a study of blood T cell repertoires in COVID-19. Under the authors' procedure: Reference gene primer amplification gave nucleated cell count estimates. Sequencing was performed with immunoSEQ multiplex PCR; in TCRdb, only in-frame clones are kept and a portion is missing. V and J calls and clone size are copied from that table; D and trimming were computed from the DNA. The data hold 310,000 or so clones, with about 86% observed a single time. V dropped 0 bases and J dropped 5 bases, with 6 bases sitting between them. The CDR3 covers 12 residues. Germline-derived CDR1 and CDR2 are SGHRS and YFSETQ.

The TCR was taken from a woman in her twenties or thirties who had recovered from COVID-19. The sample taken for sequencing was peripheral blood. The genes are TRBV5-1 and TRBJ2-7; D possibly corresponds to TRBD1 (6 bases). The CDR3 spells CASSLDRDEQYF. The CDR3 DNA reads TGCGCCAGCAGCTTGGACAGGGACGAGCAGTACTTC.